Given below is one T cell receptor beta chain in context. Its antigen remains unidentified. Profiled with immunoSEQ multiplex PCR; TCRdb holds only in-frame clones, not every one. Here the sample spans 70,000 or so clones, roughly 86% being singletons. V shed 2 bases and J 2 bases; nucleotides not matched to a gene: 3. Looked up from germline, CDR1 is SGHAT and CDR2 is FQNNGV. This CDR3 is built from 16 residues. The sample originates from a study of OX40 agonist ivuxolimab in advanced cancers. Study findings and constraints: Researchers report that CD8+ T cells had, on average, more expanded clones than CD4+.

This specimen consisted of CD4+ or CD8+ T cells sorted from blood, obtained in a trial of the OX40 agonist ivuxolimab. The chain employs TRBV11-2 and TRBJ2-1; 10 bases are a match to TRBD2. The receptor was derived from an adult with an advanced solid tumor such as melanoma, head and neck, liver or kidney cancer. The CDR3 sequence is CASSLSGGAPYNEQFF. The CDR3, as DNA: TGTGCCAGCAGCTTAAGCGGGGGGGCCCCCTACAATGAGCAGTTCTTC.